One sample yielded the 25 T cell receptor beta chains listed below, sequenced in a study of identical twins (dated by TCRdb to the mid-2010s). The method was 5' RACE. The run used an Illumina HiSeq 2000. The public reads were quality trimmed at Q25 with fastp and then assembled into clones with MiXCR by TCRdb, keeping productive beta chains. Rows matching on CDR3 protein sequence are summarized as one entry with the most common DNA and genes. Across this sample there are more than 400,000 distinct CDR3 sequences, with around 15% seen only once. More than 0.4% of the sample lies in the top ten. This sample was also put to use in a study of yellow fever vaccine responses in identical twins.

Sample: CD4+ T cells sorted from blood. The receptors come from a woman aged 18-29 years in good health.

This clonotype was detected only a few times. This chain uses TRBV7-9 with TRBJ2-1, with 13 nucleotides matching TRBD2. Germline CDR1 and CDR2: SEHNR and FQNEAQ (reference sequence). This CDR3 comprises 19 residues. Losses at the gene ends were 5 bases for V and 5 bases for J; bases not matched to a gene: 15. DNA for the CDR3: TGTGCCAGCAGCAACGGCGGGACTAGCGGGACTGGAGGGGACAATGAGCAGTTCTTC. It is translated as CASSNGGTSGTGGDNEQFF.

This clonotype was seen more than once but under ten times. The chain combines TRBV20-1 with TRBJ2-1; D ambiguous. CDR1 is DFQATT, CDR2 SNEGSKA, per germline (reference sequence). Trimming removed 1 base at V and 4 bases at J, with 11 bases between. The CDR3 runs 14 residues. The chain's CDR3 is CSARARMMYNEQFF. CDR3 in DNA: TGCAGTGCTAGAGCAAGGATGATGTACAATGAGCAGTTCTTC.

This chain joins TRBV20-1 and TRBJ2-5, with D possibly being TRBD2 (6 bases). The CDR3 consists of 15 residues. Trimming took off 2 bases at V and 2 bases at J, with 15 bases between the two ends. Germline-derived CDR1 and CDR2 are DFQATT and SNEGSKA (reference sequence). The CDR3, as DNA: TGCAGTGCTAGACCGCTGCGCGGGGCGCAAGAGACCCAGTACTTC. Translated, it gives CSARPLRGAQETQYF.

On this clonotype: Here the CDR3 omits its conserved ending phenylalanine or tryptophan, so a read error is the likely source. The chain is built from TRBV5-1 and TRBJ1-3; no clear D. The CDR3 contains 16 residues. V was pared by 0 bases and J by 0 bases, with 10 bases between. Germline CDR1 and CDR2: SGHRS and YFSETQ. CDR3 region: CASSLEGSYSGNTIYL. In DNA form, the CDR3 reads TGCGCCAGCAGCTTGGAAGGCTCCTACTCTGGAAACACCATATATCTT.

Only a few counts were recorded for this clonotype. This chain connects TRBV24-1 to TRBJ2-1, with D possibly matching TRBD2 (5 bases). V lost 4 bases to trimming and J lost 7 bases, with 10 bases between them. Germline CDR1 KGHDR, CDR2 SFDVKD. The CDR3 has 13 amino acids. The CDR3 loop is CATSEGPGNEQFF. The CDR3, as DNA: TGTGCCACCAGTGAAGGGCCGGGGAATGAGCAGTTCTTC.

The gene calls are TRBV5-1 and TRBJ2-1; unclear D gene. Germline V gene lookup returns CDR1 SGHRS and CDR2 YFSETQ. This CDR3 has 17 amino acids. Trimming left V 0 bases short and J 1 base short, with 14 bases between. The CDR3 DNA follows: TGCGCCAGCAGCTTGGCCGCTACGATACTTTCCTACAATGAGCAGTTCTTC. It encodes CASSLAATILSYNEQFF.

This clonotype was recorded a few times. The chain employs TRBV10-3 and TRBJ2-3, with D perhaps matching TRBD1 (5 bases). CDR3 length: 13 residues. Trimming removed 11 bases from V and 5 bases from J, with 17 bases in between. CDR1 ENHRY and CDR2 SYGVKD come from the germline V gene. CDR3 coding DNA: TGTGCCCTCGGGCTCCAGGGTGGAGATACGCAGTATTTT. The encoded protein is CALGLQGGDTQYF.

This clonotype came up a few times. The CDR3 bases are TGTGCCAGCAGCTTAGGGGCACTAAATCAGCCCCAGCATTTT. Protein: CASSLGALNQPQHF. The chain uses TRBV7-2 and TRBJ1-5; D remains ambiguous. V was pared by 1 base and J by 4 bases, with 8 bases between. The CDR3 consists of 14 residues. Germline V gives CDR1 SGHTA, CDR2 FQGNSA.

This chain links TRBV7-8 with TRBJ2-1; maybe TRBD2 (6 bases). CDR1 and CDR2 from the germline V gene are SGHVS and FQNEAQ. Trimming removed 5 bases at V and 7 bases at J, with 18 bases between. The CDR3 has 15 residues. CDR3 amino acids: CASSPLSLASNEQFF. DNA for the CDR3: TGTGCCAGCAGCCCCCTGTCTCTAGCGTCGAATGAGCAGTTCTTC.

The genes are TRBV11-2 and TRBJ2-5, with 9 bases aligning to TRBD1. This CDR3 contains 16 residues. Trimming removed 5 bases from V and 2 bases from J; junction bases left unmatched: 9. CDR1 SGHAT and CDR2 FQNNGV come from the germline V gene. CDR3 DNA sequence: TGTGCCAGCAGCCGTAGGAGGGGGACAGGGCAAGAGACCCAGTACTTC. It codes for CASSRRRGTGQETQYF.

In this sample, this clonotype turned up a few times. V and J are TRBV6-5 and TRBJ2-7; possible D gene TRBD1, 6 bases. CDR1 is MNHEY, CDR2 SVGAGI, per germline. The CDR3 loop spans 13 amino acids. Deletions cut 4 bases from V and 3 bases from J, with 10 bases between. DNA of the CDR3: TGTGCCAGCAGTTTACAACAGGGCTACGAGCAGTACTTC. Amino acid sequence: CASSLQQGYEQYF.

This clonotype was counted between two and nine times. V gene TRBV10-3 combines with J gene TRBJ1-5; 7 positions agree with TRBD1. CDR1 and CDR2 from the germline V gene are ENHRY and SYGVKD. The trim removed 3 bases at V and 11 bases at J, leaving 10 bases unmatched. CDR3 size: 14 residues. The CDR3 DNA sequence: TGTGCCATCAGTGATCGACAGGGTGAGTTGGCCCAGCATTTT. Amino acid sequence: CAISDRQGELAQHF.

The chain couples TRBV3-1 to TRBJ2-5; the match to TRBD1 covers 12 bases. Per the germline V gene, CDR1 is LGHDT and CDR2 is YNNKEL (reference sequence). Trimming took 6 bases from V and 5 from J; bases not matched to a gene: 7. The CDR3 length is 15 residues. CDR3 sequence reads: CASRAGTGGPETQYF. CDR3 in DNA: TGTGCCAGCAGAGCCGGGACAGGGGGCCCGGAGACCCAGTACTTC.

The chain employs TRBV5-1 and TRBJ1-1, with 7 bases matching TRBD1. Losses at the gene ends were 4 bases for V and 1 base for J; bases not matched to a gene: 7. This CDR3 region has 15 residues. Germline loops: CDR1 SGHRS, CDR2 YFSETQ. The CDR3 DNA sequence: TGCGCCAGCAGCACTATGGGACAGCCGAACACTGAAGCTTTCTTT. Protein product: CASSTMGQPNTEAFF.

This clonotype was recorded a few times. The V call is TRBV28, the J call TRBJ2-7, with D perhaps TRBD1 or TRBD2 (5 bases each). V shed 4 bases and J shed 0 bases, with 16 bases lying between them. Germline V gene lookup returns CDR1 MDHEN and CDR2 SYDVKM. This CDR3 is built from 16 residues. CDR3 sequence (DNA): TGTGCCAGCAGTTCTTCCGGTTGGGACCGCTCCTACGAGCAGTACTTC. This codes for CASSSSGWDRSYEQYF.

This sequence joins TRBV28 and TRBJ1-4; TRBD1 might be the D (6 bases). The CDR3 has 15 amino acids. Trimming shortened V by 6 bases and J by 5 bases, and 16 bases separated the two germline ends. CDR1 is MDHEN, CDR2 SYDVKM, per germline. The CDR3 reads CASRPQWGPNEKLFF. As DNA, the CDR3 is TGTGCCAGCAGACCCCAGTGGGGGCCCAATGAAAAACTGTTTTTT. Supplemented by reference TRBV28 and TRBJ1-4, the full variable domain reads DVKVTQSSRYLVKRTGEKVFLECVQDMDHENMFWYRQDPGLGLRLIYFSYDVKMKEKGDIPEGYSVSREKKERFSLILESASTNQTSMYLCASRPQWGPNEKLFFGSGTQLSVL.

The chain uses TRBV7-9 and TRBJ2-5, with no clear D. The V gene's germline CDR1 is SEHNR and CDR2 FQNEAQ (reference sequence). V dropped 5 bases and J dropped 3 bases, with 13 bases sitting between them. The CDR3 contains 14 residues. The CDR3 loop reads CASSQRVVKETQYF. DNA of the CDR3: TGTGCCAGCAGCCAGAGAGTGGTGAAAGAGACCCAGTACTTC.

This clonotype has a handful of counts. The V gene is TRBV7-6, the J gene TRBJ2-3; TRBD2 matches 10 bases. CDR1 SGHVS and CDR2 FNYEAQ come from the germline V gene. Trimming at V came to 1 base and at J to 4 bases, leaving 5 bases not matched to a gene. The CDR3 length is 16 residues. The DNA for the CDR3 is TGTGCCAGCAGCTTAGTTCCTAGCGGGGGTGCAGATACGCAGTATTTT. Protein: CASSLVPSGGADTQYF.

The gene calls are TRBV6-1 and TRBJ2-3; 10 nucleotides line up with TRBD1. J was trimmed by 6 bases and V by 7 bases; bases with no gene match: 7. The CDR3 spans 14 residues. CDR1 and CDR2 (germline): MNHNS, SASEGT. This CDR3 reads CASTPGQGLDTQYF. DNA for the CDR3: TGTGCCAGCACCCCGGGACAGGGGCTGGATACGCAGTATTTT.

This clonotype was observed a handful of times. The CDR3 protein is CASRKGQGVENTEAFF. CDR3 nucleotides: TGTGCCAGCAGGAAGGGACAGGGGGTCGAGAACACTGAAGCTTTCTTT. This chain uses TRBV21-1 with TRBJ1-1; the table's D call of TRBD1 was not tested on the DNA. TRBV21-1 is described as a pseudogene. The length of the CDR3 is 16 residues.

This clonotype was detected only a few times. The rearrangement joins TRBV29-1 to TRBJ2-3, with 7 bases fitting TRBD1. The CDR3 runs 14 residues. The germline gives CDR1 SQVTM, CDR2 ANQGSEA. V lost 4 bases and J lost 2; bases outside the gene matches: 6. The CDR3, as DNA: TGCAGCGTTGTGACAGGGATGAACACAGATACGCAGTATTTT. Translated, it gives CSVVTGMNTDTQYF.

The CDR3 nucleotides read TGTGCCAGCAGCTTGGGACAGGGGGCCCTTCAGCAGTACTTC. It encodes CASSLGQGALQQYF. V gene TRBV7-9 combines with J gene TRBJ2-7; 12 bases map to TRBD1. After removal of 3 bases from V and 8 bases from J, the junction contained 5 bases not matched to a gene. CDR3 length: 14 amino acids. Germline loops: CDR1 SEHNR, CDR2 FQNEAQ (reference sequence).

The rearrangement links TRBV3-1 to TRBJ1-2; D is ambiguous. This CDR3 is built from 14 residues. With 3 bases removed from V and 7 bases from J, the gap between germline ends came to 15 bases. CDR1 is LGHDT and CDR2 is YNNKEL in the germline V gene (reference sequence). The DNA for the CDR3 is TGTGCCAGCAGCCATTCGACCGGGATGGGTGGCTACACCTTC. Translating gives CASSHSTGMGGYTF.

The sample holds a few counts of this clonotype. The chain is built from TRBV7-2 and TRBJ2-7; 7 positions agree with TRBD2. Germline loops: CDR1 SGHTA, CDR2 FQGNSA. V trimming: 3 bases; J trimming: 2 bases; junction bases outside the gene matches: 7. This CDR3 comprises 15 residues. In nucleotides, the CDR3 is TGTGCCAGCAGCTTTCTTGGGACTACAACCTACGAGCAGTACGTC. This encodes CASSFLGTTTYEQYV.

The rearrangement links TRBV10-3 to TRBJ2-6, with TRBD2 matching over 14 bases. The CDR3 spans 19 residues. V was pared by 5 bases and J by 0 bases, with 6 bases of the junction left unmatched. CDR1 ENHRY and CDR2 SYGVKD come from the germline V gene. CDR3 amino acids: CAISKGLAGASSGANVLTF. CDR3 sequence (DNA): TGTGCCATCAGTAAGGGACTAGCGGGGGCAAGCTCTGGGGCCAACGTCCTGACTTTC.